These T cell receptor beta chains were read from a single sample in a study of STAT5B mutations in CD4+ large granular lymphocyte leukemia. The assay was immunoSEQ multiplex PCR, and TCRdb's table has in-frame clones only and misses some. The table records tens of thousands of clones, approximately 84% of them present only once. Sequenced sample: CD4+ T cells from blood buffy coats. The receptors were sampled from a human donor in good health. The CDR3 runs from the conserved cysteine through the conserved F or W. Fields, in order: clone size, V gene, CDR3 length, J gene, CDR3 protein. Expanded clones get a size class; other rows say once, few or many, or leave the size out.

NA	TRBV10-3	14	TRBJ2-7	CAIRPGTGDYEQYF
NA	TRBV6-5	11	TRBJ2-1	CASSQGNEQFF
NA	TRBV18	16	TRBJ2-3	CASSPLAGGRTDTQYF
few	TRBV5-1	15	TRBJ1-6	CASSFGGEGGSPLHF
once	TRBV6-6	14	TRBJ1-2	CASSYSAGDYGYTF
few	TRBV18	11	TRBJ2-7	CASSPGHEQYF
NA	TRBV7-2	15	TRBJ2-5	CASSSPPGTAETQYF
NA	TRBV11-2	15	TRBJ1-5	CASSVTGGSNQPQHF
NA	TRBV30	13	TRBJ1-2	CAWSDTGVPGYTF
NA	TRBV2	13	TRBJ1-1	CASSVTGNTEAFF
NA	TRBV6-6	15	TRBJ1-4	CASSYTTGTNEKLFF
NA	TRBV18	17	TRBJ2-5	CASSLLEAGQSEETQYF
NA	TRBV9	14	TRBJ2-4	CASSVSGNQNIQYF
few	TRBV5-4	15	TRBJ1-2	CASSLEVSGLYGYTF
NA	TRBV6-5	14	TRBJ2-7	CASSRTGGSYEQYF
NA	TRBV4-1	13	TRBJ2-5	CASSQGTIETQYF
NA	TRBV5-1	14	TRBJ1-4	CASSLGQTNEKLFF
NA	TRBV5-1	16	TRBJ1-1	CASSLHSTGTNTEAFF
NA	TRBV7-5	15	TRBJ1-4	CVRIPPGGQNEKLFF
NA	TRBV5-4	15	TRBJ1-2	CASSTARDRSYGYTF
NA	TRBV5-1	15	TRBJ1-1	CASSLDRGLNTEAFF
NA	TRBV7-3	14	TRBJ2-3	CASSSGQNTDTQYF